The rows below give T cell receptor beta chains drawn from one sample of a study of T cell repertoires in cytomegalovirus infection. Antigens of these TCRs are unknown. TCRdb independently ran MiXCR on the reads; one entry per CDR3 protein. In the table there are around 900,000 distinct CDR3 sequences, approximately 33% of which are singletons. The sequencing used cultured CD8+ T cells from PBMCs, collected from culture after CMV antigen stimulation. The source is a human donor in good health (CMV status not recorded). Some clones in this sample may be carry-over from other donors' samples. Both conserved end residues are part of each CDR3. The order of the fields is V gene, clone size, D gene, J gene, CDR3 protein, CDR3 DNA. The D gene is left open where the match is weak. Clone size is stated in some rows and not others, as once, few, many or a class when expanded.

V gene: TRBV7-6
clone size: -
D gene: TRBD1
J gene: TRBJ1-5
CDR3 protein: CASSRYRGPYQPQHF
CDR3 DNA: TGTGCCAGCAGCCGATACAGGGGCCCCTATCAGCCCCAGCATTTT

V gene: TRBV5-1
clone size: -
D gene: TRBD2
J gene: TRBJ2-1
CDR3 protein: CASSAGTSGGDEQFF
CDR3 DNA: TGCGCCAGCAGCGCCGGGACTAGCGGGGGTGATGAGCAGTTCTTC

V gene: TRBV27
clone size: -
D gene: -
J gene: TRBJ1-5
CDR3 protein: CASSLLGPGANQPQHF
CDR3 DNA: TGTGCCAGCAGTTTACTAGGCCCTGGTGCCAATCAGCCCCAGCATTTT

V gene: TRBV19
clone size: few
D gene: -
J gene: TRBJ2-1
CDR3 protein: CASSTPTAYNEQFF
CDR3 DNA: TGTGCCAGTAGTACCCCCACAGCCTACAATGAGCAGTTCTTC

V gene: TRBV20-1
clone size: -
D gene: TRBD1
J gene: TRBJ1-5
CDR3 protein: CSARDWTGGHQPQHF
CDR3 DNA: TGCAGTGCTAGAGATTGGACAGGAGGCCATCAGCCCCAGCATTTT

V gene: TRBV13
clone size: -
D gene: -
J gene: TRBJ1-6
CDR3 protein: CASSLGQGRPPLHF
CDR3 DNA: TGTGCCAGCAGCTTGGGGCAGGGGAGGCCACCCCTCCACTTT

V gene: TRBV7-9
clone size: few
D gene: -
J gene: TRBJ2-5
CDR3 protein: CASSPGSQETQYF
CDR3 DNA: TGTGCCAGCAGCCCGGGTTCCCAAGAGACCCAGTACTTC

V gene: TRBV12-3/TRBV12-4
clone size: -
D gene: TRBD1
J gene: TRBJ1-5
CDR3 protein: CASSTGVGQPQHF
CDR3 DNA: TGTGCCAGCAGTACAGGGGTGGGTCAGCCCCAGCATTTT

V gene: TRBV19
clone size: -
D gene: -
J gene: TRBJ1-4
CDR3 protein: CASSPRWDPDEKLFF
CDR3 DNA: TGTGCCAGTAGTCCCCGGTGGGACCCAGATGAAAAACTGTTTTTT

V gene: TRBV7-8
clone size: many
D gene: TRBD2
J gene: TRBJ2-3
CDR3 protein: CASSLDWPSGGLSTDTQYF
CDR3 DNA: TGTGCCAGCAGCTTAGACTGGCCTAGCGGGGGACTAAGCACAGATACGCAGTATTTT

V gene: TRBV19
clone size: -
D gene: -
J gene: TRBJ2-4
CDR3 protein: CASSWETKNIQYF
CDR3 DNA: TGTGCCAGTAGTTGGGAAACCAAAAACATTCAGTACTTC

V gene: TRBV6-2/TRBV6-3
clone size: -
D gene: -
J gene: TRBJ2-3
CDR3 protein: CASSYPIPTSTDTQYF
CDR3 DNA: TGTGCCAGCAGTTACCCCATTCCCACTAGCACAGATACGCAGTATTTT

V gene: TRBV6-2/TRBV6-3
clone size: few
D gene: TRBD1
J gene: TRBJ1-5
CDR3 protein: CASSPPLEGQLINQPQHF
CDR3 DNA: TGTGCCAGCAGCCCACCGCTTGAGGGACAGCTGATCAATCAGCCCCAGCATTTT

V gene: TRBV15
clone size: -
D gene: TRBD1
J gene: TRBJ2-2
CDR3 protein: CATSRVPTIKTGDTVGELFF
CDR3 DNA: TGTGCCACCAGCAGAGTCCCCACCATTAAGACAGGGGACACGGTCGGGGAGCTGTTTTTT

V gene: TRBV25-1
clone size: -
D gene: TRBD1
J gene: TRBJ1-6
CDR3 protein: CASKPPESGQGQSPLHF
CDR3 DNA: TGTGCCAGCAAGCCTCCTGAGTCGGGACAGGGGCAATCACCCCTCCACTTT

V gene: TRBV7-9
clone size: many
D gene: -
J gene: TRBJ2-4
CDR3 protein: CASRGVKNIQYF
CDR3 DNA: TGTGCCAGCCGCGGGGTCAAAAACATTCAGTACTTC

V gene: TRBV20-1
clone size: -
D gene: TRBD1
J gene: TRBJ2-5
CDR3 protein: CSARGNWDSQETQYF
CDR3 DNA: TGCAGTGCTAGGGGAAACTGGGACAGCCAAGAGACCCAGTACTTC

V gene: TRBV28
clone size: many
D gene: TRBD1
J gene: TRBJ2-3
CDR3 protein: CASSMDRVIDTQYF
CDR3 DNA: TGTGCCAGCAGTATGGACAGGGTTATAGATACGCAGTATTTT

V gene: TRBV7-6
clone size: -
D gene: TRBD2
J gene: TRBJ2-1
CDR3 protein: CASSPGLAGGRNQFF
CDR3 DNA: TGTGCCAGCAGCCCCGGGTTAGCGGGGGGACGGAATCAGTTCTTC

V gene: TRBV2
clone size: -
D gene: TRBD1
J gene: TRBJ1-2
CDR3 protein: CVSRTTGYLSYGYTF
CDR3 DNA: TGTGTCAGCAGAACGACAGGGTATCTCAGCTATGGCTACACCTTC

V gene: TRBV19
clone size: -
D gene: -
J gene: TRBJ1-5
CDR3 protein: CASSIRGAEKHSNQPQHF
CDR3 DNA: TGTGCCAGTAGTATTCGGGGGGCCGAGAAACATAGCAATCAGCCCCAGCATTTT

V gene: TRBV7-9
clone size: many
D gene: TRBD2
J gene: TRBJ2-3
CDR3 protein: CASPSGGGAQYF
CDR3 DNA: TGTGCCAGCCCCTCCGGCGGGGGAGCGCAGTATTTT

V gene: TRBV7-9
clone size: -
D gene: -
J gene: TRBJ2-3
CDR3 protein: CASSTRGTEDTQYF
CDR3 DNA: TGTGCCAGCAGCACTCGGGGGACAGAAGATACGCAGTATTTT

V gene: TRBV7-6
clone size: many
D gene: -
J gene: TRBJ2-7
CDR3 protein: CASSFTPLGFDEQYF
CDR3 DNA: TGTGCCAGCAGCTTTACACCCCTCGGGTTCGACGAGCAGTACTTC

V gene: TRBV5-6
clone size: -
D gene: TRBD1
J gene: TRBJ1-1
CDR3 protein: CASSLWEGAQRTEAFF
CDR3 DNA: TGTGCCAGCAGCTTGTGGGAGGGGGCGCAGAGGACTGAAGCTTTCTTT

V gene: TRBV28
clone size: -
D gene: TRBD2
J gene: TRBJ2-1
CDR3 protein: CASSRSGGDYNEQFF
CDR3 DNA: TGTGCCAGCAGCCGTAGCGGGGGTGACTACAATGAGCAGTTCTTC

V gene: TRBV6-8
clone size: -
D gene: -
J gene: TRBJ2-3
CDR3 protein: CASSYPTRAQYF
CDR3 DNA: TGTGCCAGCAGTTACCCCACTAGGGCGCAGTATTTT

V gene: TRBV6-2/TRBV6-3
clone size: -
D gene: -
J gene: TRBJ2-3
CDR3 protein: CASNSVAVTDAQYF
CDR3 DNA: TGTGCCAGCAACTCCGTGGCGGTGACAGATGCGCAGTATTTT

V gene: TRBV11-2
clone size: few
D gene: -
J gene: TRBJ2-5
CDR3 protein: CASSLDQGYQETQYF
CDR3 DNA: TGTGCCAGCAGCTTAGATCAGGGTTACCAAGAGACCCAGTACTTC

V gene: TRBV2
clone size: few
D gene: -
J gene: TRBJ1-1
CDR3 protein: CASSEDLTDMNTEAFF
CDR3 DNA: TGTGCCAGCAGTGAAGATCTGACAGACATGAACACTGAAGCTTTCTTT

V gene: TRBV19
clone size: -
D gene: -
J gene: TRBJ1-4
CDR3 protein: CASSLRQATNEKLFF
CDR3 DNA: TGTGCCAGTAGTCTCCGACAGGCAACTAATGAAAAACTGTTTTTT

V gene: TRBV27
clone size: -
D gene: -
J gene: TRBJ1-4
CDR3 protein: CASIGPNEKLFF
CDR3 DNA: TGTGCCAGCATCGGACCTAATGAAAAACTGTTTTTT

V gene: TRBV11-2
clone size: -
D gene: -
J gene: TRBJ2-2
CDR3 protein: CASSPWMGGMNTGELFF
CDR3 DNA: TGTGCCAGCAGCCCCTGGATGGGGGGCATGAACACCGGGGAGCTGTTTTTT

V gene: TRBV12-3/TRBV12-4
clone size: -
D gene: TRBD1
J gene: TRBJ2-5
CDR3 protein: CASSSYRGEIQETQYF
CDR3 DNA: TGTGCCAGCAGTTCTTACAGGGGGGAGATCCAAGAGACCCAGTACTTC

V gene: TRBV27
clone size: few
D gene: -
J gene: TRBJ2-7
CDR3 protein: CASSSQALYEQYF
CDR3 DNA: TGTGCCAGCAGTTCACAGGCACTGTACGAGCAGTACTTC

V gene: TRBV7-9
clone size: many
D gene: -
J gene: TRBJ2-1
CDR3 protein: CASSIGGLRRIEQFF
CDR3 DNA: TGTGCCAGCAGTATAGGCGGTTTAAGACGCATTGAGCAGTTCTTC

V gene: TRBV29-1
clone size: -
D gene: TRBD1
J gene: TRBJ2-7
CDR3 protein: CSVVDRVTSYEQYF
CDR3 DNA: TGCAGCGTCGTTGACAGGGTCACCTCCTACGAGCAGTACTTC

V gene: TRBV25-1
clone size: -
D gene: -
J gene: TRBJ2-2
CDR3 protein: CASGVSSGELFF
CDR3 DNA: TGTGCCAGCGGTGTAAGCTCCGGGGAGCTGTTTTTT

V gene: TRBV5-5
clone size: few
D gene: -
J gene: TRBJ2-7
CDR3 protein: CASSSGLPMYEQYF
CDR3 DNA: TGTGCCAGCAGCTCGGGGTTACCCATGTACGAGCAGTACTTC

V gene: TRBV2
clone size: -
D gene: -
J gene: TRBJ1-4
CDR3 protein: CASNWGDVPTSFF
CDR3 DNA: TGTGCCAGCAATTGGGGGGATGTCCCGACGAGTTTTTTT

V gene: TRBV5-4
clone size: few
D gene: -
J gene: TRBJ1-2
CDR3 protein: CASSLGDRTNYGYTF
CDR3 DNA: TGTGCCAGCAGCTTGGGTGACAGGACTAACTATGGCTACACCTTC

V gene: TRBV24-1
clone size: -
D gene: TRBD2
J gene: TRBJ2-2
CDR3 protein: CATLGSGGRNTGELFF
CDR3 DNA: TGTGCCACCCTGGGTAGCGGGGGACGGAACACCGGGGAGCTGTTTTTT

V gene: TRBV27
clone size: few
D gene: TRBD1
J gene: TRBJ2-7
CDR3 protein: CASSSRDSTYEQYF
CDR3 DNA: TGTGCCAGCAGTTCGAGGGACAGTACCTACGAGCAGTACTTC